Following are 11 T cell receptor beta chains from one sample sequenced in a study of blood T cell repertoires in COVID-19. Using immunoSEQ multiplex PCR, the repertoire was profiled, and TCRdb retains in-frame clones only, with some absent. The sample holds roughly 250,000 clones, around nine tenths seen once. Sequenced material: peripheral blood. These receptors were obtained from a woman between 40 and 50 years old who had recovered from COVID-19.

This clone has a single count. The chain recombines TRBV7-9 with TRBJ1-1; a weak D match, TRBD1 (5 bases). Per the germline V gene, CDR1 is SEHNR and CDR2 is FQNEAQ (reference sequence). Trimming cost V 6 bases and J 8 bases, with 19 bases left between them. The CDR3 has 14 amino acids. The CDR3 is CASSLSGANREAFF. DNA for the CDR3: TGTGCCAGCAGTCTCAGCGGGGCTAACAGGGAAGCTTTCTTT.

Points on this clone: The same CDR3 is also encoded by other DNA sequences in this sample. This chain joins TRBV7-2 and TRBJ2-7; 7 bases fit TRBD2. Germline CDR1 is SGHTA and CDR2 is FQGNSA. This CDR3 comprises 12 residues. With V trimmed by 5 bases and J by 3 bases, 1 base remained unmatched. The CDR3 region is CASSRDYYEQYF. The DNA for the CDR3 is TGTGCCAGCAGCAGGGACTACTACGAGCAGTACTTC.

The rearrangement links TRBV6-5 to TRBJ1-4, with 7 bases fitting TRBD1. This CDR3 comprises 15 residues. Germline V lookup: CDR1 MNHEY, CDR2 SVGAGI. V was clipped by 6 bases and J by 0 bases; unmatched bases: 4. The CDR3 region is CASRVTGATNEKLFF. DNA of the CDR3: TGTGCCAGCAGAGTTACAGGGGCAACTAATGAAAAACTGTTTTTT.

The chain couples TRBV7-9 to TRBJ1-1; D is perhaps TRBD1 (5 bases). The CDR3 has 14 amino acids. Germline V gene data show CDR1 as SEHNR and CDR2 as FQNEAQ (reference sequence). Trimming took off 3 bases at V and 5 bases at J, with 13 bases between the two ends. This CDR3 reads CASSLGSGGTEAFF. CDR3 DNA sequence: TGTGCCAGCAGCTTGGGGTCGGGGGGAACTGAAGCTTTCTTT.

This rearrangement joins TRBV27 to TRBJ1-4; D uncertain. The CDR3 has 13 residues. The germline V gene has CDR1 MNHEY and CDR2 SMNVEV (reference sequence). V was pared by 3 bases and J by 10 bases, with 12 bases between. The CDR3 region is CASSFSGVGKLFF. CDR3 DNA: TGTGCCAGCAGTTTCTCCGGGGTAGGAAAACTGTTTTTT.

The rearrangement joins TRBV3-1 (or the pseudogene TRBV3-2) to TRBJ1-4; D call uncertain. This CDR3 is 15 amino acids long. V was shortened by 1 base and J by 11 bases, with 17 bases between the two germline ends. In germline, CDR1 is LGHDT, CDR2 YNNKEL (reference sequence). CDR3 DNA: TGTGCCAGCAGCCAAGCGGTAACAGACTGGGAGAAACTGTTTTTT. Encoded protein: CASSQAVTDWEKLFF.

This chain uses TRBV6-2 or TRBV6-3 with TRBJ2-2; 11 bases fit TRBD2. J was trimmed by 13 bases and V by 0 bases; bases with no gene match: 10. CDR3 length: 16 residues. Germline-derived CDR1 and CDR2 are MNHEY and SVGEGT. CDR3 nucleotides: TGTGCCAGCAGTTACTCGGGACTAGCGGCGGCCACGGGGCTGTTTTTT. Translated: CASSYSGLAAATGLFF.

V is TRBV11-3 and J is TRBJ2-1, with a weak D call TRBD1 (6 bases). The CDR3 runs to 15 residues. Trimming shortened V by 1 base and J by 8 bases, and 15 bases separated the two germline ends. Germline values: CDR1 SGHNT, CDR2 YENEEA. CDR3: CASSLAAGAVDEQFF. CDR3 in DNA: TGTGCCAGCAGCTTAGCGGCAGGGGCTGTAGATGAGCAGTTCTTC.

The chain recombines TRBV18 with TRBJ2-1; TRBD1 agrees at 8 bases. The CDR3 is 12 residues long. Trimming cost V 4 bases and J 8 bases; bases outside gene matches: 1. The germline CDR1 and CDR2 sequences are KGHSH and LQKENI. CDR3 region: CASSQQGDEQFF. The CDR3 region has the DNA TGTGCCAGCTCACAACAGGGGGATGAGCAGTTCTTC.

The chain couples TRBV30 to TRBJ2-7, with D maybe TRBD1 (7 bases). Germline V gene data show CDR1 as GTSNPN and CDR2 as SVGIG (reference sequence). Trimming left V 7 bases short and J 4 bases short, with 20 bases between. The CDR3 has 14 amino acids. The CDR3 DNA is TGTGCCTTTGTAGGAGGGGGCTCGTCTTACGAGCAGTACTTC. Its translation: CAFVGGGSSYEQYF.

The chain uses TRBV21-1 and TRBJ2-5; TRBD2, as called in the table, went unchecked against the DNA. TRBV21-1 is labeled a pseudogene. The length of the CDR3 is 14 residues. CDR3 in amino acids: CASSNGRRVETQYF. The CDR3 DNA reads TGTGCCAGCAGCAACGGGAGGAGGGTTGAGACCCAGTACTTC.